A selection of T cell receptor beta chains follows, all from one sample in a study of shared clonotypes between healthy human individuals. The protocol was immunoSEQ multiplex PCR, while the TCRdb copy is restricted to in-frame clones and leaves out a portion. This table has roughly 2.2 million clones, 80% to 95% appearing once. The sequenced sample consisted of naive CD4+ T cells from PBMCs. The origin of the receptors is a man aged 18 to 30 in good health. Some clones in this sample may be carry-over from other donors' samples. The CDR3 runs from the conserved cysteine through the conserved F or W. The order of the fields is CDR3 protein, CDR3 DNA, V gene, J gene, CDR3 length, D gene, clone size. The D gene is left open where the match is weak. Only part of the rows carry a size: once, few, many, or a class if the clone is expanded.

CDR3 protein: CASSPSSSGNTIYF; CDR3 DNA: TGTGCCAGCTCACCATCGAGCTCTGGAAACACCATATATTTT; V gene: TRBV18; J gene: TRBJ1-3; CDR3 length: 14; D gene: NA; clone size: NA
CDR3 protein: CASSSTYQPQHF; CDR3 DNA: TGTGCCAGCAGCTCCACATACCAGCCCCAGCATTTT; V gene: TRBV7-9; J gene: TRBJ1-5; CDR3 length: 12; D gene: NA; clone size: NA
CDR3 protein: CASSRGGSRIVGYTF; CDR3 DNA: TGTGCCAGCAGTCGGGGGGGCTCGAGAATCGTTGGCTACACCTTC; V gene: TRBV28; J gene: TRBJ1-2; CDR3 length: 15; D gene: NA; clone size: NA
CDR3 protein: CAGRRGAGVYNEQFF; CDR3 DNA: TGTGCCGGCAGGCGGGGAGCGGGAGTGTACAATGAGCAGTTCTTC; V gene: TRBV6-1; J gene: TRBJ2-1; CDR3 length: 15; D gene: TRBD2; clone size: NA
CDR3 protein: CASSKVSGNTIYF; CDR3 DNA: TGTGCCAGCAGCAAAGTCTCTGGAAACACCATATATTTT; V gene: TRBV21-1; J gene: TRBJ1-3; CDR3 length: 13; D gene: NA; clone size: NA
CDR3 protein: CASAEGPSSGNTIYF; CDR3 DNA: TGTGCCAGCGCAGAGGGGCCGAGCTCTGGAAACACCATATATTTT; V gene: TRBV7-7; J gene: TRBJ1-3; CDR3 length: 15; D gene: NA; clone size: NA
CDR3 protein: CASSGDRGTEAFF; CDR3 DNA: TGTGCCAGCAGCGGGGACAGGGGAACTGAAGCTTTCTTT; V gene: TRBV6-1; J gene: TRBJ1-1; CDR3 length: 13; D gene: TRBD1; clone size: NA
CDR3 protein: CASSRRGELVDTQYF; CDR3 DNA: TGTGCCAGCAGTCGCCGAGGAGAACTCGTAGATACGCAGTATTTT; V gene: TRBV6-5; J gene: TRBJ2-3; CDR3 length: 15; D gene: NA; clone size: NA
CDR3 protein: CASVPPGETQYF; CDR3 DNA: TGTGCCTCCGTCCCGCCGGGGGAGACCCAGTACTTC; V gene: TRBV30; J gene: TRBJ2-5; CDR3 length: 12; D gene: NA; clone size: NA
CDR3 protein: CASSQDRSQPQHF; CDR3 DNA: TGTGCCAGCAGCCAGGACAGAAGTCAGCCCCAGCATTTT; V gene: TRBV7-2; J gene: TRBJ1-5; CDR3 length: 13; D gene: NA; clone size: NA
CDR3 protein: CASSLDRLVASYEQYF; CDR3 DNA: TGTGCCAGCAGTTTAGATCGCCTGGTCGCCTCCTACGAGCAGTACTTC; V gene: TRBV27; J gene: TRBJ2-7; CDR3 length: 16; D gene: NA; clone size: NA
CDR3 protein: CASSPERADRGYTF; CDR3 DNA: TGCGCCAGCAGCCCCGAGCGGGCGGATCGTGGCTACACCTTC; V gene: TRBV4-3; J gene: TRBJ1-2; CDR3 length: 14; D gene: NA; clone size: NA
CDR3 protein: CASSVSGNTEAFF; CDR3 DNA: TGTGCCAGCAGTGTGTCGGGGAACACTGAAGCTTTCTTT; V gene: TRBV2; J gene: TRBJ1-1; CDR3 length: 13; D gene: NA; clone size: NA
CDR3 protein: CASSLIPGKPLESGYTF; CDR3 DNA: TGTGCCAGCAGCTTAATTCCGGGAAAACCCCTTGAAAGTGGCTACACCTTC; V gene: TRBV7-3; J gene: TRBJ1-2; CDR3 length: 17; D gene: NA; clone size: NA
CDR3 protein: CASRDRANTGELFF; CDR3 DNA: TGTGCCAGCAGGGACAGGGCGAACACCGGGGAGCTGTTTTTT; V gene: TRBV7-3; J gene: TRBJ2-2; CDR3 length: 14; D gene: TRBD1; clone size: once
CDR3 protein: CASSVDGNYGYTF; CDR3 DNA: TGTGCCAGCAGCGTAGACGGGAACTATGGCTACACCTTC; V gene: TRBV9; J gene: TRBJ1-2; CDR3 length: 13; D gene: NA; clone size: NA
CDR3 protein: CAWTATGAVDIQYF; CDR3 DNA: TGTGCCTGGACTGCCACAGGGGCCGTCGACATTCAGTACTTC; V gene: TRBV30; J gene: TRBJ2-4; CDR3 length: 14; D gene: TRBD1; clone size: NA
CDR3 protein: CASSYSVGAKAFF; CDR3 DNA: TGTGCCAGCAGTTACTCTGTGGGGGCTAAAGCTTTCTTT; V gene: TRBV6-5; J gene: TRBJ1-1; CDR3 length: 13; D gene: NA; clone size: few
CDR3 protein: CASSPLNGRATDTQYF; CDR3 DNA: TGTGCCAGCAGCCCACTGAACGGGAGGGCCACAGATACGCAGTATTTT; V gene: TRBV7-2; J gene: TRBJ2-3; CDR3 length: 16; D gene: TRBD2; clone size: NA
CDR3 protein: CASSFGSGGNPETQYF; CDR3 DNA: TGTGCCAGCAGCTTTGGGTCAGGGGGCAATCCGGAGACCCAGTACTTC; V gene: TRBV5-4; J gene: TRBJ2-5; CDR3 length: 16; D gene: TRBD1; clone size: NA
CDR3 protein: CASSPASSGANVLTF; CDR3 DNA: TGTGCCAGCAGCCCGGCTAGCTCTGGGGCCAACGTCCTGACTTTC; V gene: TRBV5-4; J gene: TRBJ2-6; CDR3 length: 15; D gene: NA; clone size: NA
CDR3 protein: CASRSQGASRETQYF; CDR3 DNA: TGTGCCAGCAGATCTCAGGGGGCCTCGAGAGAGACCCAGTACTTC; V gene: TRBV27; J gene: TRBJ2-5; CDR3 length: 15; D gene: TRBD1; clone size: NA
CDR3 protein: CASSLQSGYNEQFF; CDR3 DNA: TGTGCCAGCAGCCTTCAATCGGGGTACAATGAGCAGTTCTTC; V gene: TRBV7-3; J gene: TRBJ2-1; CDR3 length: 14; D gene: NA; clone size: NA
CDR3 protein: CASRPRDRVQPQHF; CDR3 DNA: TGTGCCAGCAGACCCCGGGACAGGGTTCAGCCCCAGCATTTT; V gene: TRBV5-8; J gene: TRBJ1-5; CDR3 length: 14; D gene: TRBD1; clone size: NA
CDR3 protein: CASHPSPPGTEAFF; CDR3 DNA: TGTGCCAGCCACCCCTCACCCCCGGGCACTGAAGCTTTCTTT; V gene: TRBV6-1; J gene: TRBJ1-1; CDR3 length: 14; D gene: NA; clone size: NA
CDR3 protein: CASSSGQGWGYGYTF; CDR3 DNA: TGCGCCAGCAGCTCCGGACAGGGCTGGGGCTATGGCTACACCTTC; V gene: TRBV5-1; J gene: TRBJ1-2; CDR3 length: 15; D gene: TRBD1; clone size: NA
CDR3 protein: CASSLGASLENIQYF; CDR3 DNA: TGTGCCAGCAGCTTGGGGGCAAGCCTCGAAAACATTCAGTACTTC; V gene: TRBV5-4; J gene: TRBJ2-4; CDR3 length: 15; D gene: NA; clone size: NA